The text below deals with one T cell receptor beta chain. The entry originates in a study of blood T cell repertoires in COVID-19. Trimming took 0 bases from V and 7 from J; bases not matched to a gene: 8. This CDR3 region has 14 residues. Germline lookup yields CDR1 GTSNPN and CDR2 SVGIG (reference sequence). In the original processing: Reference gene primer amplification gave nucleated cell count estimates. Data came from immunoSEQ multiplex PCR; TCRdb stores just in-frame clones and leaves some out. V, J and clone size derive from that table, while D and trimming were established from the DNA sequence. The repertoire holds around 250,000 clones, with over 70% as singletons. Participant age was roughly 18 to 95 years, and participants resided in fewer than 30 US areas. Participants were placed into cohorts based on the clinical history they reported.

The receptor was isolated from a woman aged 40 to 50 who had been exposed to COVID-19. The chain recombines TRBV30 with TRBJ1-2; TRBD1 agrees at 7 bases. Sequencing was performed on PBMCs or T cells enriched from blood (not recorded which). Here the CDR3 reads CAWSVWQGQSGYTF. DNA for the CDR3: TGTGCCTGGAGTGTTTGGCAGGGACAGAGTGGCTACACCTTC. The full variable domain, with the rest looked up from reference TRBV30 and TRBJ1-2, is SQTIHQWPATLVQPVGSPLSLECTVEGTSNPNLYWYRQAAGRGLQLLFYSVGIGQISSEVPQNLSASRPQDRQFILSSKKLLLSDSGFYLCAWSVWQGQSGYTFGSGTRLTVV.